This T cell receptor beta chain comes out of a study of OX40 agonist ivuxolimab in advanced cancers. Study-wide findings and caveats: Researchers report that CD8+ T cells had, on average, more expanded clones than CD4+.

Method: immunoSEQ multiplex PCR; TCRdb's copy keeps in-frame clones and lacks some. The sample has 100,000 or so clones, 92% seen once. This CDR3 is built from 14 residues. Trimming removed 0 bases at V and 4 bases at J, with 10 bases between. Germline lookup yields CDR1 MGHRA and CDR2 YSYEKL. Note on this clone: Its specificity is unknown.

The sample consisted of CD4+ or CD8+ T cells sorted from blood, taken in a trial of the OX40 agonist ivuxolimab. V gene TRBV4-1 combines with J gene TRBJ2-7; no reliable D call. The source of this sequence is an adult with an advanced solid tumor such as melanoma, head and neck, liver or kidney cancer. CDR3 residues: CASSQERLRYEQYF. The CDR3 nucleotides are TGCGCCAGCAGCCAAGAACGGCTGCGATACGAGCAGTACTTC.